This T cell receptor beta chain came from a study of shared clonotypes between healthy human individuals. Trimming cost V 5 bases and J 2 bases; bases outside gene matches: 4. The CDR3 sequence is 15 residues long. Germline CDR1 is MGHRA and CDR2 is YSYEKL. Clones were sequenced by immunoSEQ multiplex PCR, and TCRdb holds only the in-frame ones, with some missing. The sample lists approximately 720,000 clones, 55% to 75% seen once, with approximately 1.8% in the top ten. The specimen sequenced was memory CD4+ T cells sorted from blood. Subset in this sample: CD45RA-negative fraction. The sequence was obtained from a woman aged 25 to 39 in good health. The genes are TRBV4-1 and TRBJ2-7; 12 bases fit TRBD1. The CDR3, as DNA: TGCGCCAGCAGCGCGGGACAGGGGGCTACCTACGAGCAGTACTTC. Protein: CASSAGQGATYEQYF.